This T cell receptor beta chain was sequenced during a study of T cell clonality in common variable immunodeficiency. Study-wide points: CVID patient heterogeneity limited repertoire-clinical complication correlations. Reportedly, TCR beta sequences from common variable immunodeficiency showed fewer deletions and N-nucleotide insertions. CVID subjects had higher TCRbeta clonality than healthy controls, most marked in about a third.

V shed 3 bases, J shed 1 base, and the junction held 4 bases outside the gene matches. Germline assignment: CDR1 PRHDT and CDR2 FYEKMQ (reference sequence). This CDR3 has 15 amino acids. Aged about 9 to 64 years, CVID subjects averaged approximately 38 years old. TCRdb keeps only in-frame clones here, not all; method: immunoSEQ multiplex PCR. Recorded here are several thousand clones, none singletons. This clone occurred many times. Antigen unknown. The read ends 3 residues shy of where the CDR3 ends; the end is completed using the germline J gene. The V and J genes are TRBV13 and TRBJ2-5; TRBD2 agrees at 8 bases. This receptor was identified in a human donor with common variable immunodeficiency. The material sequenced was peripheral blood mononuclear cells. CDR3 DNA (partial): TGTGCCAGCAGCTTGCGCGGGGGGACCCAAGAGACC. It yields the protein CASSLRGGTQET. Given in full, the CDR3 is CASSLRGGTQETQYF.